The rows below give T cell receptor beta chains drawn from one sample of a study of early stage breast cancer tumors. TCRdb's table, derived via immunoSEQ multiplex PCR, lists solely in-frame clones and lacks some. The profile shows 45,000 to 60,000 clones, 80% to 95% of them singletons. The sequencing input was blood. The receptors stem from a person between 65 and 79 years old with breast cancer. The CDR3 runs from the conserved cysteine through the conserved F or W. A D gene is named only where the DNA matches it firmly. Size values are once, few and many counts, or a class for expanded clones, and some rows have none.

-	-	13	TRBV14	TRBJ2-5	CASSHLNLETQYF	TGTGCCAGCAGCCATCTGAACTTAGAGACCCAGTACTTC
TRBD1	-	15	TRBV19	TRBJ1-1	CASSKRDRLNTEAFF	TGTGCCAGTAGTAAACGGGACAGGTTGAACACTGAAGCTTTCTTT
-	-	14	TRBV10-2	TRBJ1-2	CASSGNSINYGYTF	TGCGCCAGCAGTGGGAACAGCATTAACTATGGCTACACCTTC
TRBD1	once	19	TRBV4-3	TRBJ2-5	CASSQDLLGQGESGETQYF	TGCGCCAGCAGCCAAGATCTTTTAGGGCAGGGGGAAAGTGGGGAGACCCAGTACTTC
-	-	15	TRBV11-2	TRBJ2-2	CASSLADYYTGELFF	TGTGCCAGCAGCTTGGCGGACTACTACACCGGGGAGCTGTTTTTT
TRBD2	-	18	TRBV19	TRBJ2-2	CASRPTSGANRQTGELFF	TGTGCCAGTAGGCCAACTAGCGGGGCGAATCGGCAGACCGGGGAGCTGTTTTTT
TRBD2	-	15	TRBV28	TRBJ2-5	CASSWLAGVGETQYF	TGTGCCAGCAGTTGGCTGGCGGGAGTGGGGGAGACCCAGTACTTC
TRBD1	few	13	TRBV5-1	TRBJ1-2	CASSWDSDYGYTF	TGCGCCAGCAGTTGGGACAGCGACTATGGCTACACCTTC
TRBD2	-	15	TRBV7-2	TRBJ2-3	CASSPGGVSTDTQYF	TGTGCCAGCAGCCCGGGGGGGGTTAGCACAGATACGCAGTATTTT
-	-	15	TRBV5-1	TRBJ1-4	CASSRGAGHTEKLFF	TGCGCCAGCAGCCGGGGGGCAGGGCACACAGAAAAACTGTTTTTT
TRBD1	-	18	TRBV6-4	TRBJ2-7	CASSDSLSGQTILDEQYF	TGTGCCAGCAGTGACTCGTTATCGGGACAGACCATTCTGGACGAGCAGTACTTC
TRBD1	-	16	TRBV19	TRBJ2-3	CASRPRTGDSTDTQYF	TGTGCCAGTAGACCTCGGACAGGGGATAGCACAGATACGCAGTATTTT
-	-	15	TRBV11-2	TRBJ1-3	CASSSSRSSGNTIYF	TGTGCCAGCAGCTCCTCACGCAGCTCTGGAAACACCATATATTTT
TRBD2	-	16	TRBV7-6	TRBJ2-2	CASSLGLAGNTGELFF	TGTGCCAGCAGCTTAGGACTAGCGGGGAACACCGGGGAGCTGTTTTTT
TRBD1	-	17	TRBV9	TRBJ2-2	CASSVGVDRGLVGELFF	TGTGCCAGCAGCGTTGGAGTGGACAGGGGGCTCGTCGGGGAGCTGTTTTTT
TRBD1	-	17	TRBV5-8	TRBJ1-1	CASSLLTGVKWGTEAFF	TGTGCCAGCAGCTTGCTCACAGGGGTGAAATGGGGCACTGAAGCTTTCTTT
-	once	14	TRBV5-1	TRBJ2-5	CASSLLGGGETQYF	TGCGCCAGCAGCTTGTTAGGGGGGGGCGAGACCCAGTACTTC
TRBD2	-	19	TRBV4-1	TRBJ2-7	CASSQDGTSGGLISYEQYF	TGCGCCAGCAGCCAAGATGGTACTAGCGGGGGCCTCATTTCCTACGAGCAGTACTTC
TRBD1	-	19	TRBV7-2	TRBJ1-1	CASSFRATGTGGQNTEAFF	TGTGCCAGCAGCTTCCGCGCGACAGGGACAGGGGGCCAGAACACTGAAGCTTTCTTT
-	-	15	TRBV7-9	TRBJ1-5	CASSPSQTPRQPQHF	TGTGCCAGCAGCCCCTCCCAAACACCTCGTCAGCCCCAGCATTTT
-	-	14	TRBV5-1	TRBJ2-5	CASSLGSGGETQYF	TGCGCCAGCAGCTTGGGATCCGGAGGAGAGACCCAGTACTTC
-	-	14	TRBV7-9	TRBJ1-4	CASSLGQGYEKLFF	TGTGCCAGTTCTTTAGGGCAGGGGTATGAAAAACTGTTTTTT
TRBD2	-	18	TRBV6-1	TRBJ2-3	CASSASGLAGGGTDTQYF	TGTGCCAGCAGTGCGAGCGGACTAGCGGGAGGAGGGACAGATACGCAGTATTTT
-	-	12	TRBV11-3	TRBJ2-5	CASSDHEGTQYF	TGTGCCAGCAGCGATCACGAGGGGACCCAGTACTTC
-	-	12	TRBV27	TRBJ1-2	CATMRGGYGYTF	TGTGCCACCATGAGGGGGGGTTATGGCTACACCTTC
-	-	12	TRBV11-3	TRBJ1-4	CASSATEDGQRF	TGTGCCAGCAGCGCTACCGAAGATGGACAGCGTTTT
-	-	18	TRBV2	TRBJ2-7	CASSGSRGRAQRTYEQYF	TGTGCCAGCAGTGGGAGCAGGGGCCGCGCACAGCGTACCTACGAGCAGTACTTC
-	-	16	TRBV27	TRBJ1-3	CASRRGGSSSGNTIYF	TGTGCCAGCAGGAGGGGGGGTTCGAGCTCTGGAAACACCATATATTTT
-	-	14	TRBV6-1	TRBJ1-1	CASIASRGNTEAFF	TGTGCCAGCATAGCGAGCAGGGGGAACACTGAAGCTTTCTTT
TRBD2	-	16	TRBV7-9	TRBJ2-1	CASTKGLAEIYNEQFF	TGTGCCAGCACCAAAGGACTAGCGGAAATATACAATGAGCAGTTCTTC
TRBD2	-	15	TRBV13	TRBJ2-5	CASSFPSGSKETQYF	TGTGCCAGCAGCTTTCCTAGCGGGAGTAAGGAGACCCAGTACTTC
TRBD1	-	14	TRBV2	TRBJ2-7	CASTLDRGVGEQYF	TGTGCCAGCACTTTGGACAGGGGAGTAGGGGAGCAGTACTTC
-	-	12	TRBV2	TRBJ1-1	CASSLARTEAFF	TGTGCCAGCAGTTTAGCTCGAACTGAAGCTTTCTTT
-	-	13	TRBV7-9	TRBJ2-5	CASSFRAKETQYF	TGTGCCAGCAGCTTCAGGGCCAAAGAGACCCAGTACTTC
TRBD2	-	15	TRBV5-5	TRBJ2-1	CAGQTGTSEYNEQFF	TGTGCCGGACAGACCGGGACTAGCGAATACAATGAGCAGTTCTTC